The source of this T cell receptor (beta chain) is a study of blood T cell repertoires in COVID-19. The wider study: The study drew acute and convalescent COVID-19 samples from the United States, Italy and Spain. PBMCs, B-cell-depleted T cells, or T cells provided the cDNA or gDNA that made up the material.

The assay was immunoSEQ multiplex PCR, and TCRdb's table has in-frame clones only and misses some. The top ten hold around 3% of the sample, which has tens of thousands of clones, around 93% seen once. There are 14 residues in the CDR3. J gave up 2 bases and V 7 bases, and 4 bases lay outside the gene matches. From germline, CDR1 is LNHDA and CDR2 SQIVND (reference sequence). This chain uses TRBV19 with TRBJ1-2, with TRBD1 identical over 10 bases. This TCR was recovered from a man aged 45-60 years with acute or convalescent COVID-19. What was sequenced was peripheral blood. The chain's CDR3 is CASTGQGGNYGYTF. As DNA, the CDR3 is TGTGCCAGTACCGGACAGGGGGGAAACTATGGCTACACCTTC. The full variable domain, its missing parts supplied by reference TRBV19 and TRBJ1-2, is DGGITQSPKYLFRKEGQNVTLSCEQNLNHDAMYWYRQDPGQGLRLIYYSQIVNDFQKGDIAEGYSVSREKKESFPLTVTSAQKNPTAFYLCASTGQGGNYGYTFGSGTRLTVV.